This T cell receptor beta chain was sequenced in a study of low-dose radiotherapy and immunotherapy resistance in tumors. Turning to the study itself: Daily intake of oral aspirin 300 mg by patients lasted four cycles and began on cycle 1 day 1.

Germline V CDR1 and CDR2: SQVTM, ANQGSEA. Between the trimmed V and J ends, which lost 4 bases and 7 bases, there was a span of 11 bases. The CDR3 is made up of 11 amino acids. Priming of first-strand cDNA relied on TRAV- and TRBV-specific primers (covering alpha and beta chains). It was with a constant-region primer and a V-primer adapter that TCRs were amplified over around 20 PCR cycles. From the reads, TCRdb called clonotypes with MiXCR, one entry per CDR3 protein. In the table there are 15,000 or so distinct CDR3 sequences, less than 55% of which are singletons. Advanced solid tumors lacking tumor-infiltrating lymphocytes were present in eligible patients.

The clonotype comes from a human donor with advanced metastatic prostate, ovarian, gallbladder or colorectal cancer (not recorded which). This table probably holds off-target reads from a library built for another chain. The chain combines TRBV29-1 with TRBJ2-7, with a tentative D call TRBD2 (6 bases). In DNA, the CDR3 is TGCAGCGTTGTCACGGCGGGGGAGCAGTACTTC. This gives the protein CSVVTAGEQYF.